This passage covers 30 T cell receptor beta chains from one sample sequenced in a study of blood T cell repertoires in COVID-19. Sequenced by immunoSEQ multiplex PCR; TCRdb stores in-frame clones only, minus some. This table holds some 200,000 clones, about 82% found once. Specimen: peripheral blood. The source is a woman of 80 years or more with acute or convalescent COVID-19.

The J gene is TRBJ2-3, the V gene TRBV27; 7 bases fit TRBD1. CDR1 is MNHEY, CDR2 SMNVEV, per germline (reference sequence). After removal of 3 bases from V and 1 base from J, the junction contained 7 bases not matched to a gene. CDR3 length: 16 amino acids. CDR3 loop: CASSFPTGSGTDTQYF. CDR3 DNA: TGTGCCAGCAGTTTTCCGACAGGGAGTGGCACAGATACGCAGTATTTT.

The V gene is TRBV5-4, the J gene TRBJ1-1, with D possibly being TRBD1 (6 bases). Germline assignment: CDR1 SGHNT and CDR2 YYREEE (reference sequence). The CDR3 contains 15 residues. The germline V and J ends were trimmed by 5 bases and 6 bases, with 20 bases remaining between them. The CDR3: CASSPAGQLPAEAFF. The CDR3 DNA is TGTGCCAGCAGTCCGGCCGGACAGCTTCCCGCTGAAGCTTTCTTT.

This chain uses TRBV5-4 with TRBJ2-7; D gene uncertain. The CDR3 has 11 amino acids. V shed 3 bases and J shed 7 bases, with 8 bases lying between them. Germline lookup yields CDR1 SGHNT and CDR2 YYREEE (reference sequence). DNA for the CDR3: TGTGCCAGCAGCTCCCGTGTTGAGCAGTACTTC. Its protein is CASSSRVEQYF.

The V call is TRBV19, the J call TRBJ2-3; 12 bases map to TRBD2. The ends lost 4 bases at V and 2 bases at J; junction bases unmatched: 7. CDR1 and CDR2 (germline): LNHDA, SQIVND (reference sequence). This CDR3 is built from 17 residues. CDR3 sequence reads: CASSSWGLAGPTDTQYF. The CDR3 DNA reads TGTGCCAGTAGTAGTTGGGGACTAGCGGGCCCCACAGATACGCAGTATTTT.

CDR3 in DNA: TGTGCCAGTAGTATAAAGGGGGCCAGTCATGGCTACACCTTC. Its translation: CASSIKGASHGYTF. V usage is TRBV19 and J usage is TRBJ1-2; 7 nucleotides match TRBD1. The germline CDR1 and CDR2 sequences are LNHDA and SQIVND (reference sequence). This CDR3 region has 14 residues. V lost 2 bases, J lost 6 bases, and 6 bases stayed unmatched.

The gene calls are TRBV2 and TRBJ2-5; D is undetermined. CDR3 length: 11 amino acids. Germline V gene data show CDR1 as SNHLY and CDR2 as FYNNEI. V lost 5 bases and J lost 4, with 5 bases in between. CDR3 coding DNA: TGTGCCAGCAGTTTCGTAGAGACCCAGTACTTC. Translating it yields CASSFVETQYF.

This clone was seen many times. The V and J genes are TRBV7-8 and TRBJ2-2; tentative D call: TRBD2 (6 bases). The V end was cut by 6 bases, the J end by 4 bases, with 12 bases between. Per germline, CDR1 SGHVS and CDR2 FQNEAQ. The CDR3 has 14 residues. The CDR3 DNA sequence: TGTGCCAGCAGGGTTCTGGGGGGCACCGGGGAGCTGTTTTTT. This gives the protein CASRVLGGTGELFF.

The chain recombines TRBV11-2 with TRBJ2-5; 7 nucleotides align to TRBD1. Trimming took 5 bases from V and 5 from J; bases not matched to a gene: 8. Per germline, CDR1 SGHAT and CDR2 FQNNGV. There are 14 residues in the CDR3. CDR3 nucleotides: TGTGCCAGCAGCCGCGGAACAGGGGAGGAGACCCAGTACTTC. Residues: CASSRGTGEETQYF.

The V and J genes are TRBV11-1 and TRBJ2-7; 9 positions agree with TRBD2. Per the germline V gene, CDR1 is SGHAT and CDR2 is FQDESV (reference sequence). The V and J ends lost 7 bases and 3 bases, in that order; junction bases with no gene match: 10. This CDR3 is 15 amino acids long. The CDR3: CASTSGLAGIYEQYF. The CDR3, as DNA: TGTGCCAGCACATCGGGGCTAGCGGGAATCTACGAGCAGTACTTC.

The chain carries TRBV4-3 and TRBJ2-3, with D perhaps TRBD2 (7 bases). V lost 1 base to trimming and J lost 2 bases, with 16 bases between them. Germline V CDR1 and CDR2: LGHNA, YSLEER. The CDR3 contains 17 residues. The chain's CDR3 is CASSQGAGGPDTDTQYF. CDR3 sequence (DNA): TGCGCCAGCAGCCAAGGGGCCGGGGGGCCAGACACAGATACGCAGTATTTT.

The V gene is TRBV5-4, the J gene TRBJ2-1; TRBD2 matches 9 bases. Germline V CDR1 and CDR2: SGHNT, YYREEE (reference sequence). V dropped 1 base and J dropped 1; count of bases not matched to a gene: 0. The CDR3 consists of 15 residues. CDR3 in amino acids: CASSLTSGSYNEQFF. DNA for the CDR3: TGTGCCAGCAGCTTGACTAGCGGGTCCTACAATGAGCAGTTCTTC. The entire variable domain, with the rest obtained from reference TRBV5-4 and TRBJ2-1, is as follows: ETGVTQSPTHLIKTRGQQVTLRCSSQSGHNTVSWYQQALGQGPQFIFQYYREEENGRGNFPPRFSGLQFPNYSSELNVNALELDDSALYLCASSLTSGSYNEQFFGPGTRLTVL.

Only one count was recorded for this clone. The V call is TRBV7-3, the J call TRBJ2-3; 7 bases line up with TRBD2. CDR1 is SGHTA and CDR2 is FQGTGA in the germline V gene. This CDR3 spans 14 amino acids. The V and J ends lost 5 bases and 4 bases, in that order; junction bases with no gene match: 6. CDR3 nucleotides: TGTGCCAGCAGCCCCATTCGGGGGGCAGATACGCAGTATTTT. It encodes CASSPIRGADTQYF. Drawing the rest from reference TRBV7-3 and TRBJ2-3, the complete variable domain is GAGVSQTPSNKVTEKGKYVELRCDPISGHTALYWYRQSLGQGPEFLIYFQGTGAADDSGLPNDRFFAVRPEGSVSTLKIQRTERGDSAVYLCASSPIRGADTQYFGPGTRLTVL.

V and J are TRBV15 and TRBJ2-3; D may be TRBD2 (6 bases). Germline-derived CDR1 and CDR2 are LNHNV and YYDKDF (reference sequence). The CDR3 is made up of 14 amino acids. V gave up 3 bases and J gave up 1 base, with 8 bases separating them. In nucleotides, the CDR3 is TGTGCCACCAGCAGCTCTAGCGGCACAGATACGCAGTATTTT. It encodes CATSSSSGTDTQYF.

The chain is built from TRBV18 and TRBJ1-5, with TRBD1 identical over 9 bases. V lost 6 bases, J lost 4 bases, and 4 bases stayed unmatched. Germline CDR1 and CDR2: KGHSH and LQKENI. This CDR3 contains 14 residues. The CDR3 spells CASSRDRENQPQHF. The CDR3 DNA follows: TGTGCCAGCTCCCGGGACAGGGAAAATCAGCCCCAGCATTTT.

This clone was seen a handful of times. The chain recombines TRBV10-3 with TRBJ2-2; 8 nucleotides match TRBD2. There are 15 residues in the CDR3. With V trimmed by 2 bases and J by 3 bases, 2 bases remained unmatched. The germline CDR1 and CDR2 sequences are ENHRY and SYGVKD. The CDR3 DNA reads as TGTGCCATCAGTGAGAGCGGGGGAGACACCGGGGAGCTGTTTTTT. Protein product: CAISESGGDTGELFF.

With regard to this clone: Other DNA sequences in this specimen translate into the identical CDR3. This CDR3 reads CATSDPGQGNYGYTF. The CDR3 DNA reads TGTGCCACCAGTGACCCTGGACAGGGCAACTATGGCTACACCTTC. The chain uses TRBV24-1 and TRBJ1-2; 8 bases are shared with TRBD1. The CDR3 is 15 residues long. The germline V gene encodes CDR1 KGHDR and CDR2 SFDVKD. Trimming took 4 bases from V and 2 from J; bases not matched to a gene: 5.

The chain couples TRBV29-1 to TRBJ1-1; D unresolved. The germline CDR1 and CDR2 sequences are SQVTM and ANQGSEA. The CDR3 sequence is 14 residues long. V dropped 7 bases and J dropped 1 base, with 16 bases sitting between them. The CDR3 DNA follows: TGCAGCGGGAGTTTCGGGGATACGAACACTGAAGCTTTCTTT. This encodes CSGSFGDTNTEAFF.

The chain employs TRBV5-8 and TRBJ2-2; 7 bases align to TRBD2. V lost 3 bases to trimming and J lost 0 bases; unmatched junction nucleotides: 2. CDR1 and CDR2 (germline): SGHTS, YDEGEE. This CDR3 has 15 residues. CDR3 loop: CASSSGTTNTGELFF. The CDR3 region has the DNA TGTGCCAGCAGCTCTGGGACTACGAACACCGGGGAGCTGTTTTTT. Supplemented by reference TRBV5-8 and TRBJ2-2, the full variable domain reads EAGVTQSPTHLIKTRGQQATLRCSPISGHTSVYWYQQALGLGLQFLLWYDEGEERNRGNFPPRFSGRQFPNYSSELNVNALELEDSALYLCASSSGTTNTGELFFGEGSRLTVL.

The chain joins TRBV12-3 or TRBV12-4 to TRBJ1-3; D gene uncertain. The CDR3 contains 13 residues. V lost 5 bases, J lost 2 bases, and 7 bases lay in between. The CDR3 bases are TGTGCCAGCAGTCACAGTACTGGAAACACCATATATTTT. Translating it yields CASSHSTGNTIYF.

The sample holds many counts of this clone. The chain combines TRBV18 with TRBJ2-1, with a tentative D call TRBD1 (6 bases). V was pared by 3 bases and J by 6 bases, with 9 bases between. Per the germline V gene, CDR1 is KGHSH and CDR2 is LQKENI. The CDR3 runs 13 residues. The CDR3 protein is CASSPGRGNEQFF. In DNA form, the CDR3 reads TGTGCCAGCTCACCCGGCAGGGGCAATGAGCAGTTCTTC.

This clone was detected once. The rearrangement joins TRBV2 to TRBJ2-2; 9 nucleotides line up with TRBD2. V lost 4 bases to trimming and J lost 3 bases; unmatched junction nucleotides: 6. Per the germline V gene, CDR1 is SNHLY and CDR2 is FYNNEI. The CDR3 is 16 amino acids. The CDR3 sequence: CASSAVLAGYTGELFF. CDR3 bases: TGTGCCAGCAGTGCCGTCCTAGCGGGGTACACCGGGGAGCTGTTTTTT. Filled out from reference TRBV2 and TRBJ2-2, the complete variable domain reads EPEVTQTPSHQVTQMGQEVILRCVPISNHLYFYWYRQILGQKVEFLVSFYNNEISEKSEIFDDQFSVERPDGSNFTLKIRSTKLEDSAMYFCASSAVLAGYTGELFFGEGSRLTVL.

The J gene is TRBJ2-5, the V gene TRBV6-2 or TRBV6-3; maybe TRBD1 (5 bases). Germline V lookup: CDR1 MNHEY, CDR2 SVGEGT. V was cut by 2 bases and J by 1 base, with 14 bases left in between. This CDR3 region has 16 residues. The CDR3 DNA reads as TGTGCCAGCAGTTACCTTGGGGCGGCAGTCCAAGAGACCCAGTACTTC. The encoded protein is CASSYLGAAVQETQYF.

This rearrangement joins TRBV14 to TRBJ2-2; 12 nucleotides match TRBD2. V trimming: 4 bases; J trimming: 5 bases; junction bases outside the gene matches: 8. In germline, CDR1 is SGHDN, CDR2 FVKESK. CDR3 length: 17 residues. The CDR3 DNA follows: TGTGCCAGCAGCCGAGAACTTACTAGCGGGAGGACCGGGGAGCTGTTTTTT. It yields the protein CASSRELTSGRTGELFF. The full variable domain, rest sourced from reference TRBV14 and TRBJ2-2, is EAGVTQFPSHSVIEKGQTVTLRCDPISGHDNLYWYRRVMGKEIKFLLHFVKESKQDESGMPNNRFLAERTGGTYSTLKVQPAELEDSGVYFCASSRELTSGRTGELFFGEGSRLTVL.

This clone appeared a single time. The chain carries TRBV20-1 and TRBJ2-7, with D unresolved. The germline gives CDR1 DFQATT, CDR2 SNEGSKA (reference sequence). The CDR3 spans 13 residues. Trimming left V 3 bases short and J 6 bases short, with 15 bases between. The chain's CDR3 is CSASLSSRGEQYF. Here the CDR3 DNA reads TGCAGTGCTAGTCTGTCCTCTAGAGGCGAGCAGTACTTC.

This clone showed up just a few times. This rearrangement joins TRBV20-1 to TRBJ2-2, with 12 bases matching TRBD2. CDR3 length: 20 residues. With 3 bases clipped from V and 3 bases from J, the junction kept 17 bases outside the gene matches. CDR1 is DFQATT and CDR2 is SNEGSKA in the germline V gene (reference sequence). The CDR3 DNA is TGCAGTGCTAGTTGGTTTAGGCCGGTACTAGCGGGAGGAGACACCGGGGAGCTGTTTTTT. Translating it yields CSASWFRPVLAGGDTGELFF.

Here the CDR3 reads CASSSGTSGATSTDTQYF. The CDR3 region has the DNA TGTGCCAGCAGCTCAGGGACTAGCGGAGCTACTAGCACAGATACGCAGTATTTT. The V and J genes are TRBV11-3 and TRBJ2-3, with TRBD2 matching over 11 bases. Germline V CDR1 and CDR2: SGHNT, YENEEA. After removal of 4 bases from V and 0 bases from J, the junction contained 9 bases not matched to a gene. This CDR3 contains 18 residues.

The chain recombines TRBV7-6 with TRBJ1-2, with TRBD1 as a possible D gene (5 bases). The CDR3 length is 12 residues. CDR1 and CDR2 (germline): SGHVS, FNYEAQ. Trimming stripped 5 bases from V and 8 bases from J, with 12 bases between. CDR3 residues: CASSTQGEGYTF. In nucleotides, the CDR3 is TGTGCCAGCAGCACCCAGGGTGAGGGCTACACCTTC.

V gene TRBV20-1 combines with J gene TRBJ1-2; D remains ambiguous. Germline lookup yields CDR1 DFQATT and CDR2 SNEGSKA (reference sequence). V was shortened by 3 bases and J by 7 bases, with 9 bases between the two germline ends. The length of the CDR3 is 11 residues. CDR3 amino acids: CSASRAGGYTF. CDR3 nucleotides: TGCAGTGCTAGTCGGGCGGGTGGCTACACCTTC.

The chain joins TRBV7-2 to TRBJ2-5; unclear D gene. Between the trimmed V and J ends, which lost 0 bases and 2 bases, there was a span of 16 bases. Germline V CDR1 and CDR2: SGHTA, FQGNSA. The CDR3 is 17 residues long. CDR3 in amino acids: CASSLASLGVAQETQYF. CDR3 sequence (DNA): TGTGCCAGCAGCTTAGCATCCCTAGGTGTGGCACAAGAGACCCAGTACTTC.

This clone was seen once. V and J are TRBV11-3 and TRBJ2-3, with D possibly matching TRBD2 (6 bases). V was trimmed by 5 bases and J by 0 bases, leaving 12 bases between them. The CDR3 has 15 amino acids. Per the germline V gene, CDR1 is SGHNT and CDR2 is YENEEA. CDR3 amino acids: CASSRGTASTDTQYF. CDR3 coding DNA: TGTGCCAGCAGCCGCGGGACCGCTAGCACAGATACGCAGTATTTT.